In its sample, the clone carrying this T cell receptor beta chain was seen many times. Its cognate antigen is unknown. The CDR3 consists of 16 residues. Germline V gene sequence: CDR1 SGHRS, CDR2 YFSETQ. V dropped 0 bases and J dropped 0 bases, with 10 bases sitting between them. This sample was included in a study of T-cell reconstitution after alpha-beta-depleted transplantation in children. A library of TCRbeta sequences, prepared with unique molecular identifiers, was generated. Each CDR3 protein gets one entry after TCRdb re-called the PCR reads with MiXCR. The sample yields about 300,000 distinct CDR3 sequences, roughly a tenth seen once. Findings and limits, study-wide: Most T-cell counts and diversity one year after the transplant came from T cells that were newly produced.

This chain joins TRBV5-1 and TRBJ2-1; tentatively, D is TRBD1 or TRBD2 (6 bases each). This sequence originates from a boy under three years old with acute myeloid leukemia, due to receive a stem cell transplant. This sample comprised PBMCs, obtained before TCRalphabeta/CD19-depleted stem cell transplant. The CDR3 DNA reads TGCGCCAGCAGCTTGGCCGGGGGCAACTCCTACAATGAGCAGTTCTTC. Amino acids: CASSLAGGNSYNEQFF. Full variable domain (missing parts from reference TRBV5-1 and TRBJ2-1): KAGVTQTPRYLIKTRGQQVTLSCSPISGHRSVSWYQQTPGQGLQFLFEYFSETQRNKGNFPGRFSGRQFSNSRSEMNVSTLELGDSALYLCASSLAGGNSYNEQFFGPGTRLTVL.